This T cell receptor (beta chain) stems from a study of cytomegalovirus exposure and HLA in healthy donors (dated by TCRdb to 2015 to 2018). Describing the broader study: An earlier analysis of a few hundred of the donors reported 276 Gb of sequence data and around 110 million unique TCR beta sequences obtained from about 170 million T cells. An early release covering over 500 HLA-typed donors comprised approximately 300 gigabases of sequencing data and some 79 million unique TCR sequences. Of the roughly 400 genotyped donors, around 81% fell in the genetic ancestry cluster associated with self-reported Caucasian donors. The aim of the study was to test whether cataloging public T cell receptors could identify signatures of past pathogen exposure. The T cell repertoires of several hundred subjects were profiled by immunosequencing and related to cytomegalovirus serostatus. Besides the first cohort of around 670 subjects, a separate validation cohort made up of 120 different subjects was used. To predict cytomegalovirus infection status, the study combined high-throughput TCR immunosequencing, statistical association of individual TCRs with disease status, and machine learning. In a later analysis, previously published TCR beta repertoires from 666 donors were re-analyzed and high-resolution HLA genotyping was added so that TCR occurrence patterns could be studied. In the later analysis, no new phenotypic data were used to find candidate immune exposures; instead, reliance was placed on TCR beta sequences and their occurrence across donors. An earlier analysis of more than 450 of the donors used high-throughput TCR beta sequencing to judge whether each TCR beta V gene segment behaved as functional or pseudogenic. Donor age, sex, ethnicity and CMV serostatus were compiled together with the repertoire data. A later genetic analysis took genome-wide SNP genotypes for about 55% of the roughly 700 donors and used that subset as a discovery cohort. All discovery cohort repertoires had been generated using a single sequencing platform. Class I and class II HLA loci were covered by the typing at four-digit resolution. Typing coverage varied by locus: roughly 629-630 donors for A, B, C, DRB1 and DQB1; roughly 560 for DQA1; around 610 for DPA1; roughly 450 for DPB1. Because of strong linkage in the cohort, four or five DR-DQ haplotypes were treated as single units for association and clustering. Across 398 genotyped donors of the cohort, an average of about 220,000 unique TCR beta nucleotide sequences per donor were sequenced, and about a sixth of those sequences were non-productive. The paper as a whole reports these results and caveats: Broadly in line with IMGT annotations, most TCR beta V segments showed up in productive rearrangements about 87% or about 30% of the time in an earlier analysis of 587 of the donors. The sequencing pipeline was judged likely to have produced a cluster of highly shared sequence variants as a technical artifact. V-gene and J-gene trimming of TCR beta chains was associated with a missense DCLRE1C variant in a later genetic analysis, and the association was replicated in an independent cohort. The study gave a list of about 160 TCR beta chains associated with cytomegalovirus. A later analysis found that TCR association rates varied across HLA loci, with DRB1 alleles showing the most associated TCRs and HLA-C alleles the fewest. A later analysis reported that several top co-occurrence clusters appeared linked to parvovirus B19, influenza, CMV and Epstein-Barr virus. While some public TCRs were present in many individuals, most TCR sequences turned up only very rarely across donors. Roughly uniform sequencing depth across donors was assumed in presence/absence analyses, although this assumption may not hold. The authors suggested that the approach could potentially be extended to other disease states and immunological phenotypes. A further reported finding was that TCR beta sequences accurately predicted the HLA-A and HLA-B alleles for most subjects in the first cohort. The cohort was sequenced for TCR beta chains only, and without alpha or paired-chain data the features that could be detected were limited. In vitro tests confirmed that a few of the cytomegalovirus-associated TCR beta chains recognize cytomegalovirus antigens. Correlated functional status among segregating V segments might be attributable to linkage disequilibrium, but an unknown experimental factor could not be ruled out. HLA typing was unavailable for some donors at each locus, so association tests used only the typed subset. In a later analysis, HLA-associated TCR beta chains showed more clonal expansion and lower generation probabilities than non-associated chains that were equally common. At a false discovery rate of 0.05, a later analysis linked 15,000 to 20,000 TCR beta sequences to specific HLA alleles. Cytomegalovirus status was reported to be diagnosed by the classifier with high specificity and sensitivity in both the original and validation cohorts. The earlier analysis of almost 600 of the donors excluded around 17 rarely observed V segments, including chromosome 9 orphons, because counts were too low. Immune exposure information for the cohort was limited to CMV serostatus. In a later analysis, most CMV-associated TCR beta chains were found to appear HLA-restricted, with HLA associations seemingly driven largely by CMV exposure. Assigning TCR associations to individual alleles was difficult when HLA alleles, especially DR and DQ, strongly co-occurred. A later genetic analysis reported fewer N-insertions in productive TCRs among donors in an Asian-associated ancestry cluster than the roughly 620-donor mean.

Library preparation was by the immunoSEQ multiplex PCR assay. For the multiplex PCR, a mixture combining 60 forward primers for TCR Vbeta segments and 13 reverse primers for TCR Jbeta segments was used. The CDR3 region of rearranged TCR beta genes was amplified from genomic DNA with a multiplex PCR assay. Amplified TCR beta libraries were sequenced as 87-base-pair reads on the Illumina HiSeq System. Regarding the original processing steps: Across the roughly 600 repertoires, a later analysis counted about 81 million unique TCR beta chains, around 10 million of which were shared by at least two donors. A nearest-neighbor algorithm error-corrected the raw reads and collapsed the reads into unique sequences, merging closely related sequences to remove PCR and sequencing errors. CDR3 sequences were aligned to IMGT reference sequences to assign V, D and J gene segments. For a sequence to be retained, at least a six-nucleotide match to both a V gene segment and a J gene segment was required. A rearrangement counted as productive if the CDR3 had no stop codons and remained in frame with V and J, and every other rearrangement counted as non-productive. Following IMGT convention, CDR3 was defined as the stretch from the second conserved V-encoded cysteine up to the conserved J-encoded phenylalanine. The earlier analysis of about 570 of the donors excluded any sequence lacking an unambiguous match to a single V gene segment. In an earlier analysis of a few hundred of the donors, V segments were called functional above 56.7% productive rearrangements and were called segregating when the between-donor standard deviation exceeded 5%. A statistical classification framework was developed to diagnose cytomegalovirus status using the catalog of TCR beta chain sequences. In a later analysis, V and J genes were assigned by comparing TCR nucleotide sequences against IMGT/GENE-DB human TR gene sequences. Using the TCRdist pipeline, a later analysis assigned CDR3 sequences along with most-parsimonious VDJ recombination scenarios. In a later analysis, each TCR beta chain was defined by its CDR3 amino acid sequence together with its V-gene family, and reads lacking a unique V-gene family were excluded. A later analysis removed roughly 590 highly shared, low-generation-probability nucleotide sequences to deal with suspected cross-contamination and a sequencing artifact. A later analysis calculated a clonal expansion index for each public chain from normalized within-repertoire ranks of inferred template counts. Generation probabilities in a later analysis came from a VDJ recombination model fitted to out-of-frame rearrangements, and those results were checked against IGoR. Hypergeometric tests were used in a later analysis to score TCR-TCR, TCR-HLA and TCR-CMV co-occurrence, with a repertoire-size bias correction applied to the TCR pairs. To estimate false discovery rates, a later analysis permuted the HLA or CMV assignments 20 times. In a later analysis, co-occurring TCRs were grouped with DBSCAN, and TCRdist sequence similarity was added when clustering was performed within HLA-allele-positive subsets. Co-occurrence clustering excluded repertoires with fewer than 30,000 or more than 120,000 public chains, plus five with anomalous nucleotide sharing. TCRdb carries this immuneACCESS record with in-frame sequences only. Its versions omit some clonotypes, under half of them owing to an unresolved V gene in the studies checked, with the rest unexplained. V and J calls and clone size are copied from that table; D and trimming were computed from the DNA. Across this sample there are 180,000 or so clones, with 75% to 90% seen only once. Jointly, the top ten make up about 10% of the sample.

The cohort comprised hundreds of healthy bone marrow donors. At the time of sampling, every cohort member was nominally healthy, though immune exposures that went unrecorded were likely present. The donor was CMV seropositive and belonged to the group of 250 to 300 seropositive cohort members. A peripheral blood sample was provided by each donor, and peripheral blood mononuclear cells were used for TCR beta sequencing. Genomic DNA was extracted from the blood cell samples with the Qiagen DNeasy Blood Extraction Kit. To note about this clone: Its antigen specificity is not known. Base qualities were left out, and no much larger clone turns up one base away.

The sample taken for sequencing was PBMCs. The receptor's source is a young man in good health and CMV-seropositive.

The CDR3: CASRTGGEDEQFF. The nucleotide sequence is given as TGTGCCAGCAGGACAGGGGGCGAAGATGAGCAGTTCTTC. This receptor chain uses TRBV2 and TRBJ2-1, and 10 junctional nucleotides match TRBD1. For CDR1 and CDR2, the germline V gene lists SNHLY and FYNNEI. From the cysteine through the phenylalanine, the CDR3 covers 13 amino acids. Left in the record is the CDR3 DNA by itself, 39 bases read in frame from the first base. Trimming leaves V shorter by 6 bases and J shorter by 8 bases, with the junction holding 4 bases beyond the gene matches.